The 11 T cell receptor beta chains listed next were all sequenced from one sample in a study of T cell responses to AZD1222 COVID-19 vaccine. Generated by immunoSEQ multiplex PCR, the TCRdb table keeps only in-frame clones and is missing some. The sample consists of approximately 260,000 clones, 85% to 95% of them appearing once. Material: peripheral blood, obtained on day 0 of AZD1222 vaccination. All receptors come from an adult in good health.

The chain is built from TRBV10-3 and TRBJ2-7, with 8 bases fitting TRBD1. CDR3 length: 15 amino acids. Germline assignment: CDR1 ENHRY and CDR2 SYGVKD. Unmatched junction bases numbered 15, after V lost 10 bases and J lost 4 bases. The CDR3 sequence: CATRGDGTGLYEQYF. CDR3 bases: TGTGCCACAAGAGGTGACGGGACAGGACTTTACGAGCAGTACTTC.

V usage is TRBV2 and J usage is TRBJ1-5; D possibly corresponds to TRBD1 (5 bases). The CDR3 spans 13 residues. V was clipped by 11 bases and J by 5 bases, with 16 bases between them. Germline values: CDR1 SNHLY, CDR2 FYNNEI. This chain's CDR3 is CAARGSWDQPQHF. CDR3 nucleotides: TGTGCCGCACGGGGGTCGTGGGATCAGCCCCAGCATTTT.

V and J are TRBV3-1 (or the pseudogene TRBV3-2) and TRBJ1-1; perhaps TRBD1 as D (5 bases). The CDR3 is made up of 15 amino acids. Germline CDR1 is LGHDT and CDR2 is YNNKEL (reference sequence). V was shortened by 4 bases and J by 6 bases, with 18 bases between the two germline ends. The CDR3 sequence: CASSRYANGGAEAFF. The CDR3 coding sequence is TGTGCCAGCAGCCGGTACGCTAACGGGGGAGCTGAAGCTTTCTTT.

This chain uses TRBV28 with TRBJ1-2; TRBD1 is a possible D gene (6 bases). Deletions cut 4 bases from V and 4 bases from J, with 13 bases between. The germline CDR1 and CDR2 sequences are MDHEN and SYDVKM. This CDR3 contains 14 residues. CDR3 nucleotides: TGTGCCAGCAGTTCCCCCGGGACACCCTATGGCTACACCTTC. Protein sequence: CASSSPGTPYGYTF.

V usage is TRBV5-5 and J usage is TRBJ2-3, with 9 bases fitting TRBD2. The CDR3 is 16 amino acids. Germline assignment: CDR1 SGHKS and CDR2 YYEKEE (reference sequence). The trim removed 6 bases at V and 7 bases at J, leaving 15 bases unmatched. CDR3: CASTRMGIAGENTQYF. CDR3 DNA: TGTGCCAGCACTCGTATGGGGATAGCGGGAGAAAATACGCAGTATTTT.

The J gene is TRBJ1-3, the V gene TRBV6-6; D is ambiguous. Looked up from germline, CDR1 is MNHNY and CDR2 is SVGAGI (reference sequence). This CDR3 region has 15 residues. Trimming cost V 2 bases and J 0 bases, with 8 bases left between them. DNA of the CDR3: TGTGCCAGCAGTTACCCTCAGACCTCTGGAAACACCATATATTTT. Its translation is CASSYPQTSGNTIYF.

V usage is TRBV2 and J usage is TRBJ1-1; D might be TRBD1 (5 bases). CDR3 length equals 16 residues. In germline, CDR1 is SNHLY, CDR2 FYNNEI. Trimming shortened V by 4 bases and J by 4 bases, and 19 bases separated the two germline ends. CDR3 coding DNA: TGTGCCAGCAGTGGTTTTCAGGGACGGTATGGCACTGAAGCTTTCTTT. It translates to CASSGFQGRYGTEAFF. Supplemented by reference TRBV2 and TRBJ1-1, the full variable domain reads EPEVTQTPSHQVTQMGQEVILRCVPISNHLYFYWYRQILGQKVEFLVSFYNNEISEKSEIFDDQFSVERPDGSNFTLKIRSTKLEDSAMYFCASSGFQGRYGTEAFFGQGTRLTVV.

For the CDR3, the DNA is TGTGCCAGCAGTGACGCCCTATTCACTGAAGCTTTCTTT. Protein product: CASSDALFTEAFF. J is TRBJ1-1 and V is TRBV2; D unresolved. Germline V gene sequence: CDR1 SNHLY, CDR2 FYNNEI. The CDR3 spans 13 residues. Between the trimmed V and J ends, which lost 3 bases and 4 bases, there was a span of 9 bases.

J is TRBJ2-6 and V is TRBV10-3; possibly TRBD1 for D (6 bases). Per germline, CDR1 ENHRY and CDR2 SYGVKD. The V and J ends lost 9 bases and 7 bases respectively, with 16 bases between them. The CDR3 has 14 amino acids. The CDR3 DNA is TGTGCCATTTCCTCAGGGGCAAGTGCCAACGTCCTGACTTTC. It translates to CAISSGASANVLTF.

The DNA of the CDR3 is TGCGCCAGCAGCTCTTCTAATGAGGGAGGGTCTTATAATTCACCCCTCCACTTT. The encoded protein is CASSSSNEGGSYNSPLHF. This chain links TRBV5-1 with TRBJ1-6, with no clear D. The CDR3 spans 18 residues. Germline assignment: CDR1 SGHRS and CDR2 YFSETQ. The V end was cut by 3 bases, the J end by 4 bases, with 20 bases between.

The CDR3 DNA reads as TGTGCCAGCATCGCGACAGGGCCCCTGGAGCAGTACTTC. The encoded protein is CASIATGPLEQYF. The genes are TRBV6-5 and TRBJ2-7; TRBD1 aligns across 7 bases. J was trimmed by 7 bases and V by 7 bases; bases with no gene match: 10. The CDR3 is 13 residues long. CDR1 MNHEY and CDR2 SVGAGI come from the germline V gene.